Sequencing of this T cell receptor (beta chain) was carried out in a study of read filtering for tumor transcriptome and immune sequencing. Notes on the study in general: Around 80% of IR-seq clonotypes had a single read, yet these held approximately 4% of reads.

Germline V gives CDR1 SGDLS, CDR2 YYNGEE. CDR3 size: 16 residues. With V trimmed by 5 bases and J by 2 bases, 4 bases remained unmatched. This clonotype has a count of ten or more. What it binds is not known. From about 400 ng of RNA, a library with molecular barcoded alpha/delta and beta/gamma adaptors was made. TCRdb re-called the reads through MiXCR, storing one row per CDR3 protein. Among 90,000 to 95,000 distinct CDR3 sequences listed, 20% to 25% were seen once. This receptor was taken from a donor over 35 with multiple myeloma. The chain has TRBV9 and TRBJ2-5, with 15 nucleotides matching TRBD2. The specimen sequenced was a population of CD138-negative cells sorted from bone marrow. The CDR3, as DNA: TGTGCCAGCAGTCGTGGACTAGCGGGGGGGCAAGAGACCCAGTACTTC. Amino acid sequence: CASSRGLAGGQETQYF.